This is a list of T cell receptor beta chains from one sample in a study of blood T cell repertoires in COVID-19. Measured with immunoSEQ multiplex PCR; TCRdb has only the in-frame clones, and not every one. The sample lists roughly 280,000 clones; over 75% were seen once. Sequencing used PBMCs or T cells enriched from blood (not recorded which). All receptors come from a woman aged 18-30 years who had recovered from COVID-19. Each CDR3 is given with its conserved first and last residue. Fields, in order: CDR3 protein, CDR3 DNA, J gene, V gene, clone size, D gene. D genes are given only for firm matches. Clone size, where shown, is once, few, many, or a class for clones that have expanded.

cdr3_aa: CASSGTSGGQNTGELFF
cdr3_nt: TGTGCCAGCAGTGGGACTAGCGGGGGGCAGAACACCGGGGAGCTGTTTTTT
j_call: TRBJ2-2
v_call: TRBV6-1
clone_size: once
d_call: TRBD2

cdr3_aa: CASSENWESVAEAFF
cdr3_nt: TGTGCCAGCAGTGAAAACTGGGAGTCAGTCGCTGAAGCTTTCTTT
j_call: TRBJ1-1
v_call: TRBV6-1
clone_size: NA
d_call: NA

cdr3_aa: CASSLRQLANYGYTF
cdr3_nt: TGTGCCAGTAGTCTACGACAGCTAGCTAACTATGGCTACACCTTC
j_call: TRBJ1-2
v_call: TRBV19
clone_size: once
d_call: NA

cdr3_aa: CASSAGQGLSYEQYF
cdr3_nt: TGTGCCAGCAGCGCGGGACAGGGGCTCTCCTACGAACAGTACTTC
j_call: TRBJ2-7
v_call: TRBV5-6
clone_size: NA
d_call: TRBD1

cdr3_aa: CASSYGGTSTDTQYF
cdr3_nt: TGTGCCAGCAGTTACGGGGGAACTAGCACAGATACGCAGTATTTT
j_call: TRBJ2-3
v_call: TRBV2
clone_size: NA
d_call: NA

cdr3_aa: CASSQVGHLNTEAFF
cdr3_nt: TGTGCCAGCAGCCAAGTGGGACACTTGAACACTGAAGCTTTCTTT
j_call: TRBJ1-1
v_call: TRBV14
clone_size: NA
d_call: NA

cdr3_aa: CASHFGLAGVGGFF
cdr3_nt: TGTGCCAGCCACTTCGGGTTAGCGGGGGTTGGAGGGTTCTTC
j_call: TRBJ2-1
v_call: TRBV5-5
clone_size: NA
d_call: TRBD2

cdr3_aa: CAISGDSSGANVLTF
cdr3_nt: TGTGCCATCTCGGGGGACAGCTCTGGGGCCAACGTCCTGACTTTC
j_call: TRBJ2-6
v_call: TRBV19
clone_size: NA
d_call: NA

cdr3_aa: CASSSAGGDEKLFF
cdr3_nt: TGTGCCAGCAGCTCTGCAGGGGGTGATGAAAAACTGTTTTTT
j_call: TRBJ1-4
v_call: TRBV7-9
clone_size: NA
d_call: TRBD1

cdr3_aa: CASSSTTASGGETQYF
cdr3_nt: TGTGCCAGCAGCTCCACCACAGCTAGCGGGGGTGAGACCCAGTACTTC
j_call: TRBJ2-5
v_call: TRBV11-2
clone_size: NA
d_call: TRBD2

cdr3_aa: CASSFTGGSLEQYF
cdr3_nt: TGTGCCAGCAGCTTCACGGGGGGTTCCCTCGAGCAGTACTTC
j_call: TRBJ2-7
v_call: TRBV11-2
clone_size: NA
d_call: TRBD2

cdr3_aa: CASSYSSAYNEQFF
cdr3_nt: TGTGCCAGCAGTTACTCGTCGGCCTACAATGAGCAGTTCTTC
j_call: TRBJ2-1
v_call: TRBV6-5
clone_size: NA
d_call: NA

cdr3_aa: CAISELAGTDTQYF
cdr3_nt: TGTGCCATCAGTGAGTTAGCGGGCACAGATACGCAGTATTTT
j_call: TRBJ2-3
v_call: TRBV10-3
clone_size: NA
d_call: NA

cdr3_aa: CASSFAGMNTEAFF
cdr3_nt: TGTGCCAGCAGCTTCGCAGGGATGAACACTGAAGCTTTCTTT
j_call: TRBJ1-1
v_call: TRBV7-9
clone_size: once
d_call: NA

cdr3_aa: CASSVGQSNQPQHF
cdr3_nt: TGTGCCAGCAGCGTAGGACAGAGCAATCAGCCCCAGCATTTT
j_call: TRBJ1-5
v_call: TRBV9
clone_size: once
d_call: NA

cdr3_aa: CATSPPGRGQLREAFF
cdr3_nt: TGTGCCACCAGCCCTCCGGGTAGGGGACAACTGCGAGAAGCTTTCTTT
j_call: TRBJ1-1
v_call: TRBV15
clone_size: NA
d_call: NA

cdr3_aa: CASSLNRGDEQFF
cdr3_nt: TGTGCCAGCAGCTTAAACAGGGGGGATGAGCAGTTCTTC
j_call: TRBJ2-1
v_call: TRBV7-8
clone_size: NA
d_call: TRBD1

cdr3_aa: CASSHPGLEDNQPQHF
cdr3_nt: TGCGCCAGCAGCCACCCGGGACTTGAGGACAATCAGCCCCAGCATTTT
j_call: TRBJ1-5
v_call: TRBV4-1
clone_size: NA
d_call: NA

cdr3_aa: CASSIRRLPGQGVGGYTF
cdr3_nt: TGTGCCAGTAGTATTAGGAGGCTCCCGGGACAGGGGGTAGGTGGCTACACCTTC
j_call: TRBJ1-2
v_call: TRBV19
clone_size: NA
d_call: TRBD1

cdr3_aa: CASSVRTLAGGSGEQFF
cdr3_nt: TGTGCCAGCAGCGTCCGGACTCTAGCGGGGGGTAGTGGTGAGCAGTTCTTC
j_call: TRBJ2-1
v_call: TRBV9
clone_size: NA
d_call: TRBD2

cdr3_aa: CAPSGLCNSPLHF
cdr3_nt: TGTGCCCCTAGCGGTTTGTGTAATTCACCCCTCCACTTT
j_call: TRBJ1-6
v_call: TRBV24-1
clone_size: NA
d_call: NA

cdr3_aa: CATSRDRGGTPYEQYF
cdr3_nt: TGTGCCACCAGCAGGGACCGGGGGGGGACTCCCTACGAGCAGTACTTC
j_call: TRBJ2-7
v_call: TRBV15
clone_size: NA
d_call: TRBD2

cdr3_aa: CASSLNPGSYEQYF
cdr3_nt: TGTGCCAGCAGCTTAAATCCAGGTTCCTACGAGCAGTACTTC
j_call: TRBJ2-7
v_call: TRBV7-3
clone_size: NA
d_call: NA

cdr3_aa: CSVERRGLTGELFF
cdr3_nt: TGCAGCGTTGAAAGGCGGGGACTCACCGGGGAGCTGTTTTTT
j_call: TRBJ2-2
v_call: TRBV29-1
clone_size: NA
d_call: NA

cdr3_aa: CASSEYGGGAPDTQYF
cdr3_nt: TGTGCCAGCAGTGAATATGGCGGGGGGGCCCCAGATACGCAGTATTTT
j_call: TRBJ2-3
v_call: TRBV6-1
clone_size: NA
d_call: TRBD2

cdr3_aa: CATSRATVRDQPQHF
cdr3_nt: TGTGCCACCAGCAGAGCCACAGTTCGAGATCAGCCCCAGCATTTT
j_call: TRBJ1-5
v_call: TRBV15
clone_size: NA
d_call: NA

cdr3_aa: CASRELSGSGQYNYGYTF
cdr3_nt: TGTGCCAGCAGGGAGCTATCGGGATCGGGACAGTACAACTATGGCTACACCTTC
j_call: TRBJ1-2
v_call: TRBV7-9
clone_size: many
d_call: TRBD1

cdr3_aa: CASSRTQGSNQPQHF
cdr3_nt: TGTGCCAGCAGTCGCACGCAGGGTAGCAATCAGCCCCAGCATTTT
j_call: TRBJ1-5
v_call: TRBV28
clone_size: NA
d_call: NA

cdr3_aa: CASYPVGRETNYGYTF
cdr3_nt: TGTGCCAGCTACCCTGTTGGGAGAGAAACTAACTATGGCTACACCTTC
j_call: TRBJ1-2
v_call: TRBV28
clone_size: NA
d_call: NA

cdr3_aa: CASSLSLGASPLHF
cdr3_nt: TGTGCCAGCAGTTTATCTCTGGGCGCTTCACCCCTCCACTTT
j_call: TRBJ1-6
v_call: TRBV28
clone_size: NA
d_call: NA